The subject of this entry is one T cell receptor (beta chain). Its antigen is not identified. The V and J ends lost 0 bases and 3 bases respectively, with 24 bases between them. Germline CDR1 LGHDT, CDR2 YNNKEL (reference sequence). This CDR3 comprises 19 residues. The data derive from a study of T cell responses to AZD1222 COVID-19 vaccine. Study-level points and caveats: Spike-specific TCR depth and breadth grew after two AZD1222 doses.

TCRdb's copy holds only in-frame clones and misses some; the assay was immunoSEQ multiplex PCR. The profile shows around 72,000 clones, roughly 82% of them singletons. The chain combines TRBV3-1 (or the pseudogene TRBV3-2) with TRBJ2-7; D is possibly TRBD2 (5 bases). Sequences were derived from peripheral blood, sampled on day 0 of AZD1222 vaccination. This sequence was found in an adult in good health. The CDR3 region has the DNA TGTGCCAGCAGCCAAGATCAGCGTGTTAGAGGGTTGAGACTCTACGAGCAGTACTTC. It is translated as CASSQDQRVRGLRLYEQYF.